This TCR beta chain stems from a study of blood T cell repertoires in COVID-19. This CDR3 has 14 amino acids. The germline CDR1 and CDR2 sequences are LNHNV and YYDKDF (reference sequence). V was clipped by 2 bases and J by 4 bases; unmatched bases: 1. Methods used by the authors: Reference gene primer amplification gave estimated nucleated cell counts. The table came from immunoSEQ multiplex PCR; TCRdb's copy has only in-frame clones and leaves some out. That table gives V, J and clone size, and the DNA gave D and trimming. In the table there are over 70,000 clones, over 60% of which are singletons. The chain has TRBV15 and TRBJ1-4, with TRBD1 identical over 7 bases. Source material: peripheral blood. The receptor was derived from a human donor in a cohort sampled during active COVID-19. CDR3 nucleotide sequence: TGTGCCACCAGCAGACAGGGGGGTAATGAAAAACTGTTTTTT. Translation: CATSRQGGNEKLFF.